This record looks at one T cell receptor beta chain sequence and its context. This clone has just one count. It has no known antigen specificity. No qualities accompany the bases; no much larger clone lies one base away. TCRbeta CDR3 regions were amplified from genomic DNA by means of the immunoSEQ Assay, a bias-controlled multiplex PCR. From the authors' description of their analysis: The number of nucleated cells in each sample was estimated by amplification of reference gene primers within the assay. To quantify the absolute abundance of each unique TCRbeta CDR3 rearrangement, sequence reads were collapsed and filtered. For each sample, productive Simpson clonality was calculated by taking the square root of Simpson's diversity index across productive rearrangements. This is the immuneACCESS table as TCRdb keeps it, with only in-frame sequences that have V and J called. A part of the clones is gone; compared with another copy, unresolved V genes explain less than half, and the rest is unexplained. V and J calls and clone size come straight from that table; D and trimming were deduced from the DNA. This sample is represented by roughly 330,000 clones; 70% to 90% of them were singletons. 4% of the sample lies in the top ten.

Inclusive of the bounding cysteine and phenylalanine, the CDR3 is 15 residues long. Kept here is only the CDR3 DNA, which spans 45 bases and is read in frame from base 1. Sequences MNHNY (CDR1) and SVGAGI (CDR2) are obtained from the germline V gene (reference sequence). V and J are trimmed by 4 bases and 7 bases, and the gene matches miss 10 bases of the junction. Whole blood was collected in K2EDTA tubes by collaborating institutions according to the institutions' own protocols. For TCRbeta analysis, collaborators shipped samples as frozen whole blood, isolated PBMCs, or DNA extracted from either of those sample types. This sample stems from a study of blood T cell repertoires in COVID-19 (TCRdb year 2020). Background for the entire study: Collaborator samples came from the United States, Italy and Spain and covered acute and convalescent phases of COVID-19. The prospective study material was composed of cDNA or gDNA derived from T cells, B-cell-depleted T cells, or PBMCs. Deeply sampled blood TCRbeta repertoires from subjects exposed to, actively infected with, or recovered from COVID-19 were included in the dataset. The repertoires were released in a freely available public database meant as a resource for research on the immune response to SARS-CoV-2. The samples were drawn from the first 160 participants of the ongoing ImmuneRACE study and from roughly 1,300 subjects provided by 6 global collaborators. Sample metadata almost always included a de-identified subject ID, COVID-19 status, age in years and sex. Where HLA class I and class II types were available, the types were taken from metadata supplied by the sample provider, not from assay-based typing. On the study overall, not on this receptor specifically: Clinical and demographic metadata were provided uncurated, with the amount varying by source and participant.

The chain is encoded by TRBV6-6 joined to TRBJ2-1; TRBD2 aligns with 7 central bases. The sequencing input was peripheral blood. The clonotype comes from a woman in her forties or fifties with active or convalescent COVID-19. The CDR3 region reads CASSLRETRTNEQFF. The sequenced DNA: TGTGCCAGCAGTTTGCGGGAGACGAGGACGAATGAGCAGTTCTTC.